These T cell receptor beta chains were read from a single sample in a study of blood T cell repertoires in COVID-19. The table came from immunoSEQ multiplex PCR; TCRdb's copy has only in-frame clones and leaves some out. This sample yields about 50,000 clones, of which about 92% are seen a single time; approximately 27% belongs to the top ten. Sequenced material: peripheral blood. Every receptor here comes from a woman older than 75 with acute or convalescent COVID-19. The CDR3 runs from the conserved cysteine through the conserved F or W. The D gene is left open where the match is weak. Some rows have no size entry. The others give once, few or many, or a class for an expanded clone.

abundance	j_gene	d_gene	v_gene	CDR3aa	CDR3nt
NA	TRBJ2-5	TRBD1	TRBV14	CASSQLTGGASTRYF	TGTGCCAGCAGCCAGCTGACAGGGGGCGCGTCCACCCGGTACTTC
NA	TRBJ1-2	NA	TRBV5-1	CASSFSPTVEDGYTF	TGCGCCAGCAGTTTCTCGCCGACAGTAGAGGATGGCTACACCTTC
NA	TRBJ2-3	TRBD2	TRBV3-1/TRBV3-2	CASSFRRGVAGNTDTQYF	TGTGCCAGCAGCTTCCGCCGGGGGGTAGCGGGTAACACAGATACGCAGTATTTT
NA	TRBJ2-3	TRBD2	TRBV7-9	CASSPAGRGGADTQYF	TGTGCCAGCAGCCCGGCGGGGCGGGGGGGTGCAGATACGCAGTATTTT
NA	TRBJ2-3	NA	TRBV2	CASRGEGDTQYF	TGTGCCAGCAGGGGCGAGGGTGATACGCAGTATTTT
NA	TRBJ2-1	TRBD2	TRBV10-3	CAMGTSGVSSYNEQFF	TGTGCCATGGGGACTAGCGGGGTGAGCTCCTACAATGAGCAGTTCTTC
once	TRBJ1-4	NA	TRBV28	CASSSDRGAREKLFF	TGTGCCAGCAGTTCAGACCGGGGGGCGCGGGAAAAACTGTTTTTT
NA	TRBJ2-7	TRBD1	TRBV7-9	CASSLRAGGQHEQYF	TGTGCCAGCAGCTTAAGGGCAGGGGGCCAACACGAGCAGTACTTC
once	TRBJ2-3	NA	TRBV5-1	CASRGLGVDTQYF	TGCGCCAGCAGGGGGCTTGGGGTAGATACGCAGTATTTT
NA	TRBJ1-6	NA	TRBV2	CASKGDNSPLHF	TGTGCCAGCAAAGGGGATAATTCACCCCTCCACTTT
NA	TRBJ2-5	TRBD2	TRBV5-1	CASSLGLAGTETQYF	TGCGCCAGCAGCTTGGGACTAGCGGGGACCGAGACCCAGTACTTC
NA	TRBJ2-7	TRBD2	TRBV18	CASSPVGGDYEQYF	TGTGCCAGCTCCCCAGTTGGGGGGGACTACGAGCAGTACTTC
NA	TRBJ2-1	TRBD2	TRBV5-6	CASSPLAGGNYNEQFF	TGTGCCAGCAGCCCTCTAGCGGGGGGAAACTACAATGAGCAGTTCTTC
NA	TRBJ1-2	NA	TRBV7-9	CASSLTRGGDLYGYTF	TGTGCCAGCAGCCTTACCCGGGGGGGTGACCTCTATGGCTACACCTTC
NA	TRBJ2-5	NA	TRBV7-7	CASSPTGVSETQYF	TGTGCTAGCAGCCCGACCGGAGTTTCAGAGACCCAGTACTTC
NA	TRBJ2-5	NA	TRBV5-1	CASDPGLLGQETQYF	TGCGCCAGCGACCCCGGACTTTTGGGGCAAGAGACCCAGTACTTC
once	TRBJ1-6	NA	TRBV5-4	CASSSQGYYNSPLHF	TGTGCCAGCAGCTCACAGGGATATTATAATTCACCCCTCCACTTT
NA	TRBJ2-5	TRBD2	TRBV5-8	CASSPRVAGGVETQYF	TGTGCCAGCAGCCCCAGAGTAGCGGGGGGGGTCGAGACCCAGTACTTC
NA	TRBJ2-5	NA	TRBV11-2	CASSLSSIGGGLETQYF	TGTGCCAGCAGCTTATCGAGTATTGGGGGCGGGTTGGAGACCCAGTACTTC
NA	TRBJ1-2	TRBD1	TRBV18	CASSTGTAYGYTF	TGTGCCAGCTCGACCGGGACAGCCTATGGCTACACCTTC
NA	TRBJ2-7	TRBD1	TRBV4-1	CASSPGQGIYEQYF	TGCGCCAGCAGCCCGGGACAGGGGATCTACGAGCAGTACTTC
few	TRBJ1-2	NA	TRBV3-1/TRBV3-2	CASSYADPGGYTF	TGTGCCAGCAGCTACGCGGATCCGGGGGGCTACACCTTC
once	TRBJ1-4	NA	TRBV19	CASRPLGATNEKLFF	TGTGCCAGTAGACCCCTCGGGGCAACTAATGAAAAACTGTTTTTT
NA	TRBJ1-1	TRBD1	TRBV27	CASSRGLNTEAFF	TGTGCCAGCAGCAGGGGGTTGAACACTGAAGCTTTCTTT
NA	TRBJ1-1	NA	TRBV28	CASSLWSVNGNTEAFF	TGTGCCAGCAGTTTATGGTCGGTGAACGGGAACACTGAAGCTTTCTTT
NA	TRBJ1-2	TRBD1	TRBV7-2	CASSATGGAYGYTF	TGTGCCAGCAGCGCCACAGGGGGCGCCTATGGCTACACCTTC
NA	TRBJ1-2	NA	TRBV5-1	CASSSSQNNYGYTF	TGCGCCAGCAGCTCGTCCCAGAATAACTATGGCTACACCTTC
NA	TRBJ2-1	TRBD1	TRBV10-3	CAISESTGQGLFEQFF	TGTGCCATCAGTGAGTCGACGGGACAGGGTTTGTTTGAGCAGTTCTTC
NA	TRBJ1-5	NA	TRBV6-5	CASDTQNSNQPQHF	TGTGCCAGCGACACGCAAAATAGCAATCAGCCCCAGCATTTT
NA	TRBJ2-3	NA	TRBV2	CASSGDGGQDTQYF	TGTGCCAGCAGTGGGGACGGGGGGCAAGATACGCAGTATTTT
few	TRBJ2-5	TRBD1	TRBV7-2	CASSLRQGGQETQYF	TGTGCCAGCAGCTTAAGACAGGGGGGACAAGAGACCCAGTACTTC
NA	TRBJ2-3	TRBD2	TRBV3-1/TRBV3-2	CASSQDSTSGGTDTQYF	TGTGCCAGCAGCCAAGACTCGACTAGCGGGGGGACAGATACGCAGTATTTT
once	TRBJ1-2	TRBD1	TRBV29-1	CSVTGTVLYGYTF	TGCAGCGTTACAGGGACAGTCCTGTATGGCTACACCTTC
NA	TRBJ1-4	NA	TRBV29-1	CSVSQGLGEKLFF	TGCAGCGTTTCCCAGGGGTTGGGGGAAAAACTGTTTTTT
NA	TRBJ2-7	TRBD2	TRBV7-2	CASSSIRRASGGDEQYF	TGTGCCAGCAGCTCAATCCGGAGGGCTAGCGGGGGTGACGAGCAGTACTTC
NA	TRBJ1-3	TRBD1	TRBV5-5	CASSSVDRVVGNTIYF	TGTGCCAGCAGCTCTGTCGACAGGGTTGTTGGAAACACCATATATTTT
NA	TRBJ2-1	TRBD1	TRBV3-1/TRBV3-2	CASSPGQGVLAEQFF	TGTGCCAGCAGCCCGGGGCAGGGGGTGTTGGCTGAGCAGTTCTTC
NA	TRBJ2-5	TRBD2	TRBV5-1	CASSLSLAGGGQETQYF	TGCGCCAGCAGCTTGAGTCTAGCGGGAGGCGGCCAAGAGACCCAGTACTTC
NA	TRBJ2-3	NA	TRBV18	CASSPRGGPTDTQYF	TGTGCCAGCTCACCAAGAGGAGGACCCACAGATACGCAGTATTTT
NA	TRBJ2-6	NA	TRBV10-3	CAISESTSGANVLTF	TGTGCCATCAGTGAGTCTACTTCTGGGGCCAACGTCCTGACTTTC
NA	TRBJ2-3	TRBD2	TRBV4-1	CASSQVTSGGGTDTQYF	TGCGCCAGCAGCCAGGTGACTAGCGGGGGGGGCACAGATACGCAGTATTTT
NA	TRBJ1-3	NA	TRBV3-1/TRBV3-2	CASSGGGNTIYF	TGTGCCAGCTCTGGGGGGGGAAACACCATATATTTT
NA	TRBJ2-2	NA	TRBV19	CASSVSGANTGELFF	TGTGCCAGTAGTGTATCAGGGGCGAACACCGGGGAGCTGTTTTTT
NA	TRBJ1-2	NA	TRBV2	CASVPGTTNYGYTF	TGTGCCAGTGTCCCGGGAACTACTAACTATGGCTACACCTTC
NA	TRBJ2-5	NA	TRBV6-5	CASSTYADSKETQYF	TGTGCCAGCAGTACTTACGCGGACAGCAAAGAGACCCAGTACTTC
NA	TRBJ1-5	TRBD1	TRBV6-5	CASRPTGGDQPQHF	TGTGCCAGCAGGCCGACAGGGGGGGATCAGCCCCAGCATTTT
NA	TRBJ2-1	NA	TRBV19	CASSIERAQSNEQFF	TGTGCCAGTAGTATAGAGAGAGCACAGTCAAATGAGCAGTTCTTC
NA	TRBJ1-5	NA	TRBV6-2/TRBV6-3	CASSHPGPRGSNQPQHF	TGTGCCAGCAGTCACCCTGGGCCCCGCGGGAGCAATCAGCCCCAGCATTTT
NA	TRBJ1-1	NA	TRBV19	CASSTTVNTEAFF	TGTGCCAGTAGTACGACAGTGAACACTGAAGCTTTCTTT
once	TRBJ2-5	NA	TRBV2	CASSVERLETQYF	TGTGCCAGCAGTGTGGAGCGGCTGGAGACCCAGTACTTC
NA	TRBJ2-5	TRBD2	TRBV7-9	CASSQRLSSGGQETQYF	TGTGCCAGCAGCCAGCGACTCTCTAGCGGGGGCCAAGAGACCCAGTACTTC